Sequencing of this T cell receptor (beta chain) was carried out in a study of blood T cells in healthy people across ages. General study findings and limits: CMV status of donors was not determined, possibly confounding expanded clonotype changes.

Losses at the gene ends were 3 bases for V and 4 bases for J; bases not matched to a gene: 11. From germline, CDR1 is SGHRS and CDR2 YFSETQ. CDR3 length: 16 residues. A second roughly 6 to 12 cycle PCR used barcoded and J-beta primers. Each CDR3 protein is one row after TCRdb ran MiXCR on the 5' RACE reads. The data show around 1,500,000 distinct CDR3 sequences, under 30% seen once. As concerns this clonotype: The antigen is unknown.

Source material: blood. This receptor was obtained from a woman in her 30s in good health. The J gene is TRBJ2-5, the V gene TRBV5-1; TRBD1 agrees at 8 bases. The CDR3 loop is CASSWKDREVRETQYF. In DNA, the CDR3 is TGCGCCAGCAGCTGGAAGGACAGGGAGGTGCGAGAGACCCAGTACTTC.